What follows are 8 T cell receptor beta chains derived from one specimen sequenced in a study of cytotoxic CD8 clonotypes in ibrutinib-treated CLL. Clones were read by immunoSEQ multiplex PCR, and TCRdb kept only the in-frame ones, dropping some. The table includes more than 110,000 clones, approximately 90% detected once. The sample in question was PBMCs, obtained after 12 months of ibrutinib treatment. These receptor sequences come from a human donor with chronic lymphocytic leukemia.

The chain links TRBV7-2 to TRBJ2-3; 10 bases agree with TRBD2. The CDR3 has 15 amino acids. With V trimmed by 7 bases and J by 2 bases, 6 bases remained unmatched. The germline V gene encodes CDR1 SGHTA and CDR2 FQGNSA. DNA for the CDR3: TGTGCCAGCATAACTAGCGGGGACTTCACAGATACGCAGTATTTT. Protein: CASITSGDFTDTQYF. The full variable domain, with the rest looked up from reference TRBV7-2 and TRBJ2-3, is GAGVSQSPSNKVTEKGKDVELRCDPISGHTALYWYRQSLGQGLEFLIYFQGNSAPDKSGLPSDRFSAERTGGSVSTLTIQRTQQEDSAVYLCASITSGDFTDTQYFGPGTRLTVL.

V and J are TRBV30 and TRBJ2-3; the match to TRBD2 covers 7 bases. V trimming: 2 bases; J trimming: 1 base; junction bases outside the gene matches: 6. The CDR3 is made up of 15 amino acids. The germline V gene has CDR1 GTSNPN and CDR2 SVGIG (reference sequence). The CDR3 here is CAWSSGGRRTDTQYF. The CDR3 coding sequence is TGTGCCTGGAGTAGTGGCGGGAGACGCACAGATACGCAGTATTTT.

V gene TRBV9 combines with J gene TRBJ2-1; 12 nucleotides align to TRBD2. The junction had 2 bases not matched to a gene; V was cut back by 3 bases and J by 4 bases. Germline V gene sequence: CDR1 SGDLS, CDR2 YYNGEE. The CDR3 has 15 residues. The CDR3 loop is CASSEGTSGYNEQFF. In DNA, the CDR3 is TGTGCCAGCAGCGAAGGGACTAGCGGGTACAATGAGCAGTTCTTC. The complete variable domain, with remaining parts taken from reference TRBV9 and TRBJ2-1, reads DSGVTQTPKHLITATGQRVTLRCSPRSGDLSVYWYQQSLDQGLQFLIQYYNGEERAKGNILERFSAQQFPDLHSELNLSSLELGDSALYFCASSEGTSGYNEQFFGPGTRLTVL.

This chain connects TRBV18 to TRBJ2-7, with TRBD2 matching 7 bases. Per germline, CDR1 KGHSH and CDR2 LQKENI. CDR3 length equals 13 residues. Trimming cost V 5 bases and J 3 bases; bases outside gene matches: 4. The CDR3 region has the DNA TGTGCCAGCTCAGAACTAGCGCTCTACGAGCAGTACTTC. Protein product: CASSELALYEQYF.

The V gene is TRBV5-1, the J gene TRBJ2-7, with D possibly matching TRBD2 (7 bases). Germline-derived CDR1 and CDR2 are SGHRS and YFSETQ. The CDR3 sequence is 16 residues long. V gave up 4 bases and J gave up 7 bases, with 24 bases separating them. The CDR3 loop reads CASSLPSGGDFGEQYF. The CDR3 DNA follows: TGCGCCAGCAGCCTTCCTTCGGGGGGCGACTTTGGGGAGCAGTACTTC.

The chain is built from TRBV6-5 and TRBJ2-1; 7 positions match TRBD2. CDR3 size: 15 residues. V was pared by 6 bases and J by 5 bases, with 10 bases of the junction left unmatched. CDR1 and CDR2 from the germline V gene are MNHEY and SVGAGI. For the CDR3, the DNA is TGTGCCAGCAGCCAAGGGCGGGAGACCCACAATGAGCAGTTCTTC. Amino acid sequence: CASSQGRETHNEQFF.

The CDR3 DNA reads as TGTGCCAGCAGAGACAGGGGGTTCACTTTCTTT. This gives the protein CASRDRGFTFF. The V and J genes are TRBV28 and TRBJ1-1, with 9 positions matching TRBD1. V dropped 6 bases and J dropped 12; count of bases not matched to a gene: 5. The CDR3 contains 11 residues. Germline V gene lookup returns CDR1 MDHEN and CDR2 SYDVKM.

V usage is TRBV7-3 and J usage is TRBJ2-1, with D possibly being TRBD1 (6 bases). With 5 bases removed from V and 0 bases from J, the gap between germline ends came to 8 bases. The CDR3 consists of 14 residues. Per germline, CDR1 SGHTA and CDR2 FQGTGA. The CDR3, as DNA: TGTGCCAGCAGCCTGACAGGCTCCTACAATGAGCAGTTCTTC. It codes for CASSLTGSYNEQFF.